In this sample, the clone carrying this T cell receptor (beta chain) turned up once. The antigen is unknown. The sample originates from a study of a mutant IDH1 vaccine in newly diagnosed glioma. Overall study context: Patients were started on vaccination 4-6 weeks after radiotherapy alone, or with temozolomide cycles. Study results and limitations: Apparently unrelated to pseudoprogression were changes in the top peripheral T cell clonotypes.

The method was immunoSEQ multiplex PCR; TCRdb's version includes in-frame clones alone and lacks a portion of them. The repertoire holds about 51,000 clones, around 80% seen once, with 5.2% in the top ten. Time point: week 5, during vaccination. All doses held 300 ug of mutant IDH1 20-mer peptide, with topical imiquimod. In every donor, the tumor was a new WHO grade 3 or 4 IDH1-mutant, ATRX-lost astrocytoma. This CDR3 has 15 amino acids. Trimming cost V 5 bases and J 5 bases; bases outside gene matches: 11. Germline V gene data show CDR1 as SGHTA and CDR2 as FQGTGA. The genes are TRBV7-3 and TRBJ2-7, with 8 bases fitting TRBD2. This TCR was recovered from a man aged 50 to 59 with glioma. This specimen was PBMCs, taken from a glioma patient whose treatment included an IDH1 peptide vaccine. CDR3 DNA sequence: TGTGCCAGCAGCACCCCCGGGGCGGGGGGACACGAGCAGTACTTC. Residues: CASSTPGAGGHEQYF.